This entry features one T cell receptor beta chain sequence. What it binds is not known. The study ran its PCR with 60 Vbeta and 13 Jbeta primers. Measured with immunoSEQ multiplex PCR; TCRdb has only the in-frame clones, and not every one. This table holds just over 150,000 clones, roughly 80% found once. This specimen comes from a study of cytomegalovirus exposure and HLA in healthy donors. The V gene end was trimmed by 3 bases and the J gene end by 4 bases; junction bases not matched to a gene: 2. The germline V gene has CDR1 SGHRS and CDR2 YFSETQ. This CDR3 region has 15 residues. General study findings and limits: Rarity marked most TCR sequences, yet some public TCRs occurred in many donors. An analysis was carried out at a later point. It showed that HLA-associated TCR beta chains were more clonally expanded than equally common non-associated chains. Overall, about 160 TCR beta chains were annotated as cytomegalovirus-associated.

V is TRBV5-1 and J is TRBJ2-2; TRBD1 agrees at 11 bases. Sequencing input: PBMCs. The TCR comes from a female donor in good health and CMV-seronegative. In DNA form, the CDR3 reads TGCGCCAGCAGCTCCGGGACAGGGGGCACCGGGGAGCTGTTTTTT. As protein: CASSSGTGGTGELFF.